The 30 T cell receptor beta chains below were found in one sample sequenced in a study of T cell responses to AZD1222 COVID-19 vaccine. TCRdb's copy holds only in-frame clones and misses some; the assay was immunoSEQ multiplex PCR. The table has some 140,000 clones, about 90% seen once. The material sequenced was peripheral blood, taken on day 0 of AZD1222 vaccination. These receptors were taken from an adult in good health.

This clone was observed once. The V and J genes are TRBV5-4 and TRBJ2-7; either TRBD1 or TRBD2 may supply D (5 bases each). Germline V CDR1 and CDR2: SGHNT, YYREEE (reference sequence). V dropped 3 bases and J dropped 3 bases, with 13 bases sitting between them. This CDR3 comprises 14 residues. This CDR3 is CASSSTNGGYEQYF. CDR3 bases: TGTGCCAGCAGCTCTACCAATGGGGGCTACGAGCAGTACTTC.

The chain links TRBV18 to TRBJ2-5; possibly TRBD1 for D (6 bases). This CDR3 spans 14 amino acids. Germline V lookup: CDR1 KGHSH, CDR2 LQKENI. V lost 0 bases to trimming and J lost 5 bases, with 10 bases between them. The CDR3 loop reads CASSPPRGVETQYF. The CDR3 region has the DNA TGTGCCAGCTCACCACCCAGGGGAGTGGAGACCCAGTACTTC.

V and J are TRBV12-3 or TRBV12-4 and TRBJ2-5, with 7 bases identical to TRBD2. After removal of 7 bases from V and 4 bases from J, the junction contained 6 bases not matched to a gene. The CDR3 totals 13 residues. In nucleotides, the CDR3 is TGTGCCAGCACCCTCGGGACTATAGAGACCCAGTACTTC. Its protein product is CASTLGTIETQYF.

The gene calls are TRBV3-1 (or the pseudogene TRBV3-2) and TRBJ1-1, with D hard to call. The length of the CDR3 is 15 residues. V lost 4 bases and J lost 6, with 18 bases in between. In germline, CDR1 is LGHDT, CDR2 YNNKEL (reference sequence). CDR3 protein: CASSRRVSGLSEAFF. The CDR3 DNA follows: TGTGCCAGCAGCCGTAGGGTCTCGGGGTTGTCTGAAGCTTTCTTT.

The J gene is TRBJ2-2, the V gene TRBV5-8, with D maybe TRBD2 (7 bases). Germline CDR1 and CDR2: SGHTS and YDEGEE. Trimming stripped 6 bases from V and 3 bases from J, with 18 bases between. This CDR3 has 16 residues. The CDR3 DNA reads as TGTGCCAGCACCAACCGAGGGGGGGCCTACACCGGGGAGCTGTTTTTT. This gives the protein CASTNRGGAYTGELFF.

The chain combines TRBV7-9 with TRBJ2-1; tentative D call: TRBD1 (5 bases). Deletions cut 8 bases from V and 8 bases from J, with 16 bases between. This CDR3 spans 13 amino acids. In germline, CDR1 is SEHNR, CDR2 FQNEAQ (reference sequence). The CDR3 region has the DNA TGTGCCAGCGTTGGACACTATGAGGATGAGCAGTTCTTC. Translating it yields CASVGHYEDEQFF.

This CDR3 is CASSSSGGAGGLRNEQFF. The CDR3 DNA reads as TGTGCCAGCAGCTCCTCGGGGGGAGCGGGGGGCCTAAGGAATGAGCAGTTCTTC. The J gene is TRBJ2-1, the V gene TRBV7-9; 9 positions agree with TRBD2. The CDR3 is 18 amino acids. Germline V gives CDR1 SEHNR, CDR2 FQNEAQ (reference sequence). Losses at the gene ends were 4 bases for V and 7 bases for J; bases not matched to a gene: 17.

This chain uses TRBV13 with TRBJ2-3; 10 positions match TRBD2. CDR3 length: 17 residues. V lost 0 bases, J lost 5 bases, and 8 bases stayed unmatched. From germline, CDR1 is PRHDT and CDR2 FYEKMQ (reference sequence). The CDR3 sequence: CASSLGRTSGVLDTQYF. CDR3 bases: TGTGCCAGCAGCTTAGGCCGGACTAGCGGTGTGCTAGATACGCAGTATTTT.

Points on this clone: This CDR3 is also generated by other DNA sequences in the sample. The rearrangement joins TRBV10-3 to TRBJ2-1, with 7 bases identical to TRBD2. The CDR3 sequence is 14 residues long. The V gene's germline CDR1 is ENHRY and CDR2 SYGVKD. V was clipped by 7 bases and J by 0 bases; unmatched bases: 3. CDR3 nucleotide sequence: TGTGCCATCACCCCTAGCGGCTCCTACAATGAGCAGTTCTTC. It encodes CAITPSGSYNEQFF.

The gene calls are TRBV7-2 and TRBJ1-2, with 10 bases identical to TRBD1. The CDR3 sequence is 15 residues long. The germline CDR1 and CDR2 sequences are SGHTA and FQGNSA. V lost 6 bases and J lost 4; bases outside the gene matches: 8. CDR3 nucleotide sequence: TGTGCCAGCAGACAGACAGGGGGCTATATCTATGGCTACACCTTC. As protein: CASRQTGGYIYGYTF.

The chain is built from TRBV7-9 and TRBJ2-3; D may be TRBD2 (6 bases). From germline, CDR1 is SEHNR and CDR2 FQNEAQ (reference sequence). Trimming pared 11 bases from V and 6 bases from J, leaving 15 bases between. The CDR3 spans 12 residues. The CDR3 protein is CASDYLYDTQYF. In DNA, the CDR3 is TGTGCCTCGGACTACCTCTATGATACGCAGTATTTT.

CDR3 in DNA: TGTGCCAGCAGCAAAGGGCAGAGAGGGAATGAGCAGTTCTTC. Translation: CASSKGQRGNEQFF. The chain combines TRBV11-3 with TRBJ2-1, with D perhaps matching TRBD2 (5 bases). V dropped 5 bases and J dropped 7 bases, with 15 bases sitting between them. CDR1 SGHNT and CDR2 YENEEA come from the germline V gene. This CDR3 has 14 amino acids.

A word on this clone: One end of the junction does not line up with germline, which may come from a read error. The chain employs TRBV7-7 and TRBJ2-2, with a possible D match to TRBD2 (6 bases). Germline V gene data show CDR1 as SSHAT and CDR2 as FNYEAQ (reference sequence). CDR3 size: 16 residues. Written as DNA, the CDR3 is TGTGCTAGCAGCTGGCGGGACCCCGGGTTTGACGGGGAGCTGTTTTTT. It specifies CASSWRDPGFDGELFF. Variable domain in full (rest from reference TRBV7-7 and TRBJ2-2): GAGVSQSPRYKVTKRGQDVTLRCDPISSHATLYWYQQALGQGPEFLTYFNYEAQPDKSGLPSDRFSAERPEGSISTLTIQRTEQRDSAMYRCASSWRDPGFDGELFFGEGSRLTVL.

J is TRBJ1-1 and V is TRBV12-3 or TRBV12-4, with D perhaps TRBD1 (5 bases). With 5 bases removed from V and 4 bases from J, the gap between germline ends came to 11 bases. The CDR3 spans 13 residues. The CDR3 coding sequence is TGTGCCAGCAGTCGGGGGGGGTCCACTGAAGCTTTCTTT. Protein product: CASSRGGSTEAFF.

V gene TRBV4-3 combines with J gene TRBJ2-7; no clear D gene. Germline lookup yields CDR1 LGHNA and CDR2 YSLEER. The CDR3 is made up of 15 amino acids. V was trimmed by 1 base and J by 4 bases, leaving 14 bases between them. The CDR3 bases are TGCGCCAGCAGCCAAGTCCACACGGTCGGATACGAGCAGTACTTC. It codes for CASSQVHTVGYEQYF.

This rearrangement joins TRBV4-3 to TRBJ2-3; the D gene is possibly TRBD1 (5 bases). Germline loops: CDR1 LGHNA, CDR2 YSLEER. The V end lost 1 base, the J end lost 4 bases, and 12 bases lay between the germline ends. This CDR3 is built from 15 residues. CDR3 region: CASSQGWGASDTQYF. CDR3 coding DNA: TGCGCCAGCAGCCAAGGGTGGGGCGCCTCAGATACGCAGTATTTT.

The chain combines TRBV4-3 with TRBJ2-3; 15 bases align to TRBD2. The CDR3 runs to 19 residues. Germline CDR1 is LGHNA and CDR2 is YSLEER. Losses at the gene ends were 0 bases for V and 5 bases for J; bases not matched to a gene: 9. CDR3 bases: TGCGCCAGCAGCCAAGACGGTGTTGGACTAGCGGGGGGGAAAGATACGCAGTATTTT. Translation gives CASSQDGVGLAGGKDTQYF.

J is TRBJ2-2 and V is TRBV6-2 or TRBV6-3; 8 nucleotides match TRBD2. The trim removed 3 bases at V and 2 bases at J, leaving 8 bases unmatched. The CDR3 is made up of 17 amino acids. Germline assignment: CDR1 MNHEY and CDR2 SVGEGT. CDR3 coding DNA: TGTGCCAGCAGTTATAGGGCGGGACTAGAAAACACCGGGGAGCTGTTTTTT. As protein: CASSYRAGLENTGELFF.

This clone was detected only a few times. This chain uses TRBV7-9 with TRBJ2-4; D might be TRBD2 (6 bases). Germline V gene lookup returns CDR1 SEHNR and CDR2 FQNEAQ (reference sequence). The CDR3 covers 16 residues. V was trimmed by 5 bases and J by 6 bases, leaving 20 bases between them. The CDR3 loop is CASSPPAGNRINIQYF. DNA of the CDR3: TGTGCCAGCAGCCCCCCCGCGGGGAACAGGATAAACATTCAGTACTTC.

J is TRBJ2-5 and V is TRBV9; a weak D match, TRBD2 (5 bases). This CDR3 is 16 amino acids long. Trimming shortened V by 0 bases and J by 5 bases, and 17 bases separated the two germline ends. The germline CDR1 and CDR2 sequences are SGDLS and YYNGEE. CDR3 nucleotide sequence: TGTGCCAGCAGCGTAGCTACTAGGGCCAGGCAGGAGACCCAGTACTTC. It translates to CASSVATRARQETQYF.

The rearrangement joins TRBV14 to TRBJ2-7; TRBD1 might be the D (6 bases). Germline-derived CDR1 and CDR2 are SGHDN and FVKESK. The CDR3 contains 14 residues. Trimming took off 5 bases at V and 0 bases at J, with 11 bases between the two ends. CDR3 DNA: TGTGCCAGCAGCAACCCGGACAGCTCCTACGAGCAGTACTTC. Translating it yields CASSNPDSSYEQYF. Using reference TRBV14 and TRBJ2-7 for the parts outside the CDR3, the full variable domain is EAGVTQFPSHSVIEKGQTVTLRCDPISGHDNLYWYRRVMGKEIKFLLHFVKESKQDESGMPNNRFLAERTGGTYSTLKVQPAELEDSGVYFCASSNPDSSYEQYFGPGTRLTVT.

Only one count was recorded for this clone. The gene calls are TRBV2 and TRBJ1-4; D is unresolved. V lost 4 bases to trimming and J lost 7 bases, with 16 bases between them. Germline CDR1 reads SNHLY; CDR2 reads FYNNEI. This CDR3 is built from 15 residues. The CDR3 coding sequence is TGTGCCAGCAGTGCTGACGGAGCATGGAGTGAAAAACTGTTTTTT. Encoded protein: CASSADGAWSEKLFF.

The rearrangement links TRBV6-5 to TRBJ1-2; maybe TRBD1 (5 bases). CDR3 length: 14 residues. Germline V gene sequence: CDR1 MNHEY, CDR2 SVGAGI. The V and J ends lost 6 bases and 6 bases respectively, with 17 bases between them. CDR3 DNA sequence: TGTGCCAGCAGGCCGGGACTTGGCTTCGATGGCTACACCTTC. This codes for CASRPGLGFDGYTF.

The chain couples TRBV11-2 to TRBJ1-4; 9 nucleotides line up with TRBD1. Trimming removed 5 bases from V and 2 bases from J; junction bases left unmatched: 3. Germline V gene sequence: CDR1 SGHAT, CDR2 FQNNGV. The CDR3 spans 15 residues. The CDR3 DNA follows: TGTGCCAGCAGCGAACAGGGGGCGACTAATGAAAAACTGTTTTTT. Translating it yields CASSEQGATNEKLFF.

The CDR3 is CASSMKGGERTEAFF. The CDR3 bases are TGTGCCAGTAGCATGAAGGGAGGGGAGCGCACTGAAGCTTTCTTT. The rearrangement links TRBV19 to TRBJ1-1; tentative D call: TRBD1 (5 bases). The V gene lost 6 bases and the J gene lost 4 bases, with 18 bases spanning the gap. Germline loops: CDR1 LNHDA, CDR2 SQIVND (reference sequence). The CDR3 sequence is 15 residues long.

This chain joins TRBV15 and TRBJ2-7, with TRBD1 matching 10 bases. The CDR3 runs to 15 residues. CDR1 is LNHNV, CDR2 YYDKDF, per germline (reference sequence). Losses at the gene ends were 0 bases for V and 3 bases for J; bases not matched to a gene: 2. CDR3 sequence: CATSRDRTGGYEQYF. CDR3 DNA: TGTGCCACCAGCAGAGATCGGACAGGGGGCTACGAGCAGTACTTC.

The DNA for the CDR3 is TGTGCCAGTAGTATAGCAAGCCTAGCGGGGCTTCCGAAAAACATTCAGTACTTC. Translation: CASSIASLAGLPKNIQYF. The chain recombines TRBV19 with TRBJ2-4; TRBD2 matches at 9 bases. CDR1 is LNHDA, CDR2 SQIVND, per germline (reference sequence). CDR3 length equals 18 residues. Unmatched junction bases numbered 11, after V lost 1 base and J lost 4 bases.

The CDR3, as DNA: TGTGCCAGCAGCAGGGCTCCCAATCAGCCCCAGCATTTT. It codes for CASSRAPNQPQHF. The V gene is TRBV11-1, the J gene TRBJ1-5; D call uncertain. The V gene lost 5 bases and the J gene lost 3 bases, with 8 bases spanning the gap. The CDR3 length is 13 residues. Germline V gives CDR1 SGHAT, CDR2 FQDESV (reference sequence).

The V gene is TRBV28, the J gene TRBJ1-2, with D perhaps matching TRBD1 (5 bases). V was pared by 2 bases and J by 2 bases, with 9 bases between. Germline V gene data show CDR1 as MDHEN and CDR2 as SYDVKM. CDR3 length: 14 residues. The CDR3 DNA is TGTGCCAGCAGTTTAGATCAGGGAAACTATGGCTACACCTTC. It specifies CASSLDQGNYGYTF.

The V gene is TRBV5-5, the J gene TRBJ2-2; TRBD2 matches at 13 bases. After removal of 4 bases from V and 1 base from J, the junction contained 7 bases not matched to a gene. Germline-derived CDR1 and CDR2 are SGHKS and YYEKEE (reference sequence). The CDR3 runs to 18 residues. The CDR3 bases are TGTGCCAGCAGCAACGGACTAGCGGGGGCTATGAACACCGGGGAGCTGTTTTTT. Translated: CASSNGLAGAMNTGELFF.